The 16 T cell receptor beta chains presented below share a single source sample, sequenced in a study of CD8+ T cells in alopecia areata (dated by TCRdb to between 2017 and 2018). Library prep was done by the immunoSEQ multiplex PCR assay. RNA was extracted from all samples and reverse transcribed into cDNA, which served as template for TCR sequencing. Held by TCRdb, this immuneACCESS table contains in-frame sequences only and omits some clones. Under half of the omission traces to an unresolved V gene where checked; the cause of the rest is unknown. The sample table contains roughly 100,000 clones; only one count was recorded for around 84% of them. The ten most abundant clones make up around 10% of the sample. In the paper's terms, the treatment or condition label means: oral pan-JAK inhibitor, 5-10 mg twice daily. Sequences were derived from CD8+ T cells sorted from blood, sampled at approximately week 30, from a patient treated with tofacitinib. The receptors shown here come from a human donor with alopecia areata.

This clone was seen more than once but under ten times. The CDR3 DNA reads as TGTGCCAGCAGCTTAAATCAGGGGTCCGAGCAGTACTTC. It translates to CASSLNQGSEQYF. This chain connects TRBV5-6 to TRBJ2-7; a weak D match, TRBD1 (6 bases). This CDR3 contains 13 residues. Trimming took off 2 bases at V and 6 bases at J, with 12 bases between the two ends. Looked up from germline, CDR1 is SGHDT and CDR2 is YYEEEE.

This clone showed up just a few times. The genes are TRBV29-1 and TRBJ2-2; no definite D call. Trimming cost V 4 bases and J 1 base, with 10 bases left between them. This CDR3 contains 14 residues. Germline loops: CDR1 SQVTM, CDR2 ANQGSEA. The CDR3: CSVVQQLNTGELFF. CDR3 bases: TGCAGCGTTGTCCAGCAGCTGAACACCGGGGAGCTGTTTTTT.

This clone was seen only a few times. The chain is built from TRBV29-1 and TRBJ2-3; D not resolved. The CDR3 has 14 amino acids. CDR1 and CDR2 from the germline V gene are SQVTM and ANQGSEA. With 4 bases removed from V and 2 bases from J, the gap between germline ends came to 13 bases. CDR3 in amino acids: CSVAPKGYTDTQYF. CDR3 DNA sequence: TGCAGCGTTGCTCCAAAAGGGTACACAGATACGCAGTATTTT.

The V call is TRBV7-9, the J call TRBJ2-1, with D perhaps TRBD2 (7 bases). V lost 5 bases and J lost 9, with 14 bases in between. Germline CDR1 and CDR2: SEHNR and FQNEAQ (reference sequence). This CDR3 is 13 amino acids long. CDR3: CASSPPGGVEQFF. CDR3 bases: TGTGCCAGCAGCCCCCCGGGGGGCGTTGAGCAGTTCTTC.

With respect to this clone: The junction does not match germline at one end; this may be a read error. The chain has TRBV4-1 and TRBJ2-4, with D tentatively TRBD2 (7 bases). This CDR3 is built from 15 residues. Germline-derived CDR1 and CDR2 are MGHRA and YSYEKL. The CDR3 DNA sequence: TGCGCCAGCAGCCAGAGGGGGGGTGCCAAAAACATTCAGTGCTTC. Its translation is CASSQRGGAKNIQCF.

The J gene is TRBJ2-1, the V gene TRBV9, with D possibly matching TRBD1 (6 bases). The CDR3 spans 12 residues. Germline CDR1 and CDR2: SGDLS and YYNGEE. Trimming stripped 5 bases from V and 7 bases from J, with 10 bases between. The CDR3 sequence: CASSITGNEQFF. In DNA, the CDR3 is TGTGCCAGCAGTATCACAGGGAATGAGCAGTTCTTC.

The V and J genes are TRBV4-2 and TRBJ2-7; D is uncertain. CDR1 is LGHNA and CDR2 is YNFKEQ in the germline V gene. V gave up 4 bases and J gave up 0 bases, with 10 bases separating them. CDR3 size: 14 residues. CDR3 sequence: CASSPRTPSYEQYF. CDR3 nucleotides: TGTGCCAGCAGCCCCCGGACCCCCTCCTACGAGCAGTACTTC.

The chain recombines TRBV11-1 with TRBJ2-2; D gene uncertain. Trimming removed 4 bases at V and 3 bases at J, with 6 bases between. This CDR3 contains 13 residues. Germline V gives CDR1 SGHAT, CDR2 FQDESV (reference sequence). The CDR3 here is CASSCEDTGELFF. In nucleotides, the CDR3 is TGTGCCAGCAGCTGCGAAGACACCGGGGAGCTGTTTTTT.

V usage is TRBV10-2 and J usage is TRBJ2-3, with unresolved D. The V end lost 10 bases, the J end lost 2 bases, and 4 bases lay between the germline ends. Germline CDR1 WSHSY, CDR2 SAAADI. The CDR3 has 10 amino acids. CDR3 sequence (DNA): TGCGCCACCTCCACAGATACGCAGTATTTT. Translation gives CATSTDTQYF.

The CDR3 spells CASTLTGGETPLHF. The CDR3 DNA sequence: TGTGCCAGCACCCTTACAGGGGGCGAGACACCCCTCCACTTT. This chain joins TRBV27 and TRBJ1-6; 9 bases fit TRBD1. CDR3 length: 14 residues. V dropped 7 bases and J dropped 11; count of bases not matched to a gene: 9. CDR1 MNHEY and CDR2 SMNVEV come from the germline V gene (reference sequence).

The chain joins TRBV27 to TRBJ1-1; D unclear. V lost 3 bases and J lost 7, with 9 bases in between. The CDR3 covers 12 residues. Germline values: CDR1 MNHEY, CDR2 SMNVEV (reference sequence). This CDR3 is CASSFRPGEAFF. DNA of the CDR3: TGTGCCAGCAGTTTCCGACCGGGTGAAGCTTTCTTT.

The chain joins TRBV19 to TRBJ2-1; TRBD2 matches at 11 bases. The germline CDR1 and CDR2 sequences are LNHDA and SQIVND (reference sequence). With 4 bases clipped from V and 8 bases from J, the junction kept 4 bases outside the gene matches. This CDR3 contains 14 residues. The DNA of the CDR3 is TGTGCCAGTAGTACCCTACTAGCGGGAGATGAGCAGTTCTTC. It codes for CASSTLLAGDEQFF.

This clone has only one observation. The V call is TRBV4-1, the J call TRBJ2-3; 7 positions match TRBD2. CDR3 length: 18 amino acids. V was pared by 3 bases and J by 4 bases, with 16 bases of the junction left unmatched. From germline, CDR1 is MGHRA and CDR2 YSYEKL. The DNA of the CDR3 is TGCGCCAGCAGCCAGGGCCCAGGGAGGGCCACCTCGTCAGATACGCAGTATTTT. Residues: CASSQGPGRATSSDTQYF.

The rearrangement uses TRBV7-8 and TRBJ2-3; D uncertain. V was cut by 5 bases and J by 1 base, with 10 bases left in between. The CDR3 runs 14 residues. In germline, CDR1 is SGHVS, CDR2 FQNEAQ. CDR3: CASSTDIRTDTQYF. As DNA, the CDR3 is TGTGCCAGCAGCACCGACATCCGCACAGATACGCAGTATTTT.

The chain employs TRBV27 and TRBJ1-6; D uncertain. The CDR3 contains 13 residues. The V end lost 6 bases, the J end lost 9 bases, and 12 bases lay between the germline ends. Germline values: CDR1 MNHEY, CDR2 SMNVEV (reference sequence). The CDR3 bases are TGTGCCAGCAGCCCTGCAGCTGGTTCACCCCTCCACTTT. Its protein product is CASSPAAGSPLHF.

V is TRBV7-9 and J is TRBJ2-7; D possibly uses TRBD1 or TRBD2 (5 bases each). Germline loops: CDR1 SEHNR, CDR2 FQNEAQ (reference sequence). The V and J ends lost 1 base and 0 bases respectively, with 10 bases between them. The CDR3 is 15 residues long. Written as DNA, the CDR3 is TGTGCCAGCAGCTTAGTTCGGGACCTCTCCTACGAGCAGTACTTC. Translation: CASSLVRDLSYEQYF.